This T cell receptor beta chain stems from a study of blood T cell repertoires in COVID-19. Study information: The samples span acute and convalescent COVID-19 from the United States, Italy and Spain.

The V gene end was trimmed by 4 bases and the J gene end by 0 bases; junction bases not matched to a gene: 3. The CDR3 sequence is 15 residues long. The germline V gene encodes CDR1 SGHNT and CDR2 YYREEE (reference sequence). Original handling: The assay estimated nucleated cells by amplifying reference gene primers. Produced via immunoSEQ multiplex PCR; TCRdb's table is partial and in-frame only. V and J calls and clone size come straight from that table; D and trimming were deduced from the DNA. In the table there are around 130,000 clones, 77% of which are singletons. The rearrangement joins TRBV5-4 to TRBJ2-3, with 9 positions matching TRBD2. The receptor was isolated from an elderly man with acute or convalescent COVID-19. The source material was peripheral blood. The chain's CDR3 is CASSLAGPSTDTQYF. CDR3 sequence (DNA): TGTGCCAGCAGCCTAGCGGGGCCCAGCACAGATACGCAGTATTTT.